This record covers a single TCR beta chain. The antigen is not known. The entry originates in a study of T cells in localized non-small cell lung cancer. Study observations and caveats: Greater T cell density in blood accompanied longer overall survival. Clonality peaked in uninvolved adjacent lung rather than tumor. One tumor region alone was sequenced, and heterogeneity therefore remains possible. For the top 100 tumor clones, a median about 60 also appeared in adjacent lung.

This table comes from immunoSEQ multiplex PCR, and its TCRdb copy is limited to in-frame clones, with some not included. Of approximately 31,000 clones listed, roughly 87% are singletons. Germline V CDR1 and CDR2: LNHDA, SQIVND (reference sequence). CDR3 length: 14 amino acids. The V end lost 4 bases, the J end lost 9 bases, and 19 bases lay between the germline ends. Sequenced material: peripheral blood mononuclear cells, taken before any cancer treatment. The origin of this receptor is a man aged 40-75 years with stage III lung adenocarcinoma. The V gene is TRBV19, the J gene TRBJ2-7; D is perhaps TRBD1 or TRBD2 (5 bases each). The CDR3 spells CASSTGRNPTWQYF. The CDR3 nucleotides are TGTGCCAGTAGTACGGGACGGAATCCTACGTGGCAGTACTTC. Based on the CDR3 plus reference TRBV19 and TRBJ2-7, the full variable domain is DGGITQSPKYLFRKEGQNVTLSCEQNLNHDAMYWYRQDPGQGLRLIYYSQIVNDFQKGDIAEGYSVSREKKESFPLTVTSAQKNPTAFYLCASSTGRNPTWQYFGPGTRLTVT.